Described below is a single T cell receptor (beta chain) sequence and its context. Its antigen is currently unknown. With 1 base removed from V and 0 bases from J, the gap between germline ends came to 11 bases. The CDR3 runs to 16 residues. CDR1 KGHSH and CDR2 LQKENI come from the germline V gene. The data stem from a study of T-cell reconstitution after alpha-beta-depleted transplantation in children. Study-level points and caveats: Recipient T cells and thymic progenitors that survived gave rise to the high TCRbeta diversity observed at day 60 in some patients.

During its preparation, the TCRbeta library received unique molecular identifiers. A single record per CDR3 protein comes from TCRdb applying MiXCR to the PCR reads. This sample has fewer than 250,000 distinct CDR3 sequences; roughly 15% occur once, and the top ten carry about two fifths. V gene TRBV18 combines with J gene TRBJ2-3; D is ambiguous. This TCR was sampled from a male patient under 10 years old who had a stem cell transplant for acute lymphoblastic leukemia, so the T cells may come from the graft donor. Sequenced material: PBMCs, mostly from graft donor cells, taken 360 days after TCRalphabeta/CD19-depleted stem cell transplant. This chain's CDR3 is CASSPLLTPSTDTQYF. In DNA, the CDR3 is TGTGCCAGCTCACCACTCTTGACACCTAGCACAGATACGCAGTATTTT.